Listed below are T cell receptor beta chains from one sample, sequenced in a study of PD-1 blockade in mismatch repair-deficient tumors. The repertoire was sequenced with immunoSEQ multiplex PCR; TCRdb's copy has only in-frame clones and lacks some. The sample has fewer than 18,000 clones, more than 80% seen once. Their antigens are not known. The sample in question was cells cultured in vitro, obtained from a patient treated with pembrolizumab. These TCRs come from an adult with mismatch repair-deficient cancer. Each CDR3 is given with its conserved first and last residue. The D gene is left open where the match is weak. Size values are once, few and many counts, or a class for expanded clones, and some rows have none.

V: TRBV7-3; size: -; J: TRBJ1-4; D: -; DNA: TGTGCCAGCAGCTTATCGGGGCAGGGTGAAAAACTGTTTTTT; CDR3: CASSLSGQGEKLFF
V: TRBV18; size: -; J: TRBJ1-3; D: -; DNA: TGTGCCAGCTCGGTCGACAGTGGGAACACCATATATTTT; CDR3: CASSVDSGNTIYF
V: TRBV18; size: -; J: TRBJ2-6; D: -; DNA: TGTGCCAGCTCACCACCCTCACGGGGCTCTGGGGCCAACGTCCTGACTTTC; CDR3: CASSPPSRGSGANVLTF
V: TRBV5-1; size: -; J: TRBJ2-7; D: -; DNA: TGCGCCAGCAGCAAGGGGGACACCCATCCCCCCTACGAGCAGTACTTC; CDR3: CASSKGDTHPPYEQYF
V: TRBV9; size: -; J: TRBJ1-4; D: TRBD1; DNA: TGTGCCAGCAGCGGCCGGGACAGGGGTGAAAAACTGTTTTTT; CDR3: CASSGRDRGEKLFF
V: TRBV27; size: few; J: TRBJ1-1; D: TRBD1; DNA: TGTGCCAGCAGTGTCTTACAGGGGGCTGGGAACACTGAAGCTTTCTTT; CDR3: CASSVLQGAGNTEAFF
V: TRBV6-1; size: -; J: TRBJ2-3; D: -; DNA: TGTGCCAGCAGTGAAACGATTATAGGGGGGGATACGCAGTATTTT; CDR3: CASSETIIGGDTQYF
V: TRBV5-4; size: -; J: TRBJ2-1; D: -; DNA: TGTGCCAGCAGCCGGGGGCTCACTAACTACAATGAGCAGTTCTTC; CDR3: CASSRGLTNYNEQFF
V: TRBV9; size: -; J: TRBJ2-3; D: TRBD2; DNA: TGTGCCAGCAGCGTACAGGAGACTAGCGGGAGAGTCCCGGCAGATACGCAGTATTTT; CDR3: CASSVQETSGRVPADTQYF
V: TRBV10-3; size: -; J: TRBJ2-5; D: TRBD1; DNA: TGTGCCATCAGCTCGGCAGGGACAGCCCAAGAGACCCAGTACTTC; CDR3: CAISSAGTAQETQYF
V: TRBV19; size: -; J: TRBJ1-1; D: -; DNA: TGTGCCAGTAGTATAGATGGAGTCTTTAACACTGAAGCTTTCTTT; CDR3: CASSIDGVFNTEAFF
V: TRBV7-9; size: -; J: TRBJ2-7; D: TRBD1; DNA: TGTGCCAGCAGCTTAGAAGCTACAGGGGCCGAGCAGTACTTC; CDR3: CASSLEATGAEQYF
V: TRBV5-1; size: once; J: TRBJ2-7; D: TRBD1; DNA: TGCGCCAGCCAGGATGGACAGGGGGGGACCTACGAGCAGTACTTC; CDR3: CASQDGQGGTYEQYF
V: TRBV6-1; size: -; J: TRBJ2-5; D: -; DNA: TGTGCCAGCAGTGAATATGTAGTTAAAGAGACCCAGTACTTC; CDR3: CASSEYVVKETQYF
V: TRBV7-9; size: -; J: TRBJ2-1; D: -; DNA: TGTGCCAGCAGTCCACGCCCCGGACTTCGGCCGCTCTACAATGAGCAGTTCTTC; CDR3: CASSPRPGLRPLYNEQFF
V: TRBV5-1; size: -; J: TRBJ2-3; D: TRBD1; DNA: TGCGCCAGCAGCTTCGACAGGGTAACAGATACGCAGTATTTT; CDR3: CASSFDRVTDTQYF
V: TRBV28; size: -; J: TRBJ1-6; D: -; DNA: TGTGCCAGCAGTTTATTATCCCCAGGGTTTCAAAATTCACCCCTCCACTTT; CDR3: CASSLLSPGFQNSPLHF
V: TRBV10-2; size: once; J: TRBJ2-5; D: -; DNA: TGCGCCAGCAGTGAGTGGCAGGGGCAAGAGACCCAGTACTTC; CDR3: CASSEWQGQETQYF
V: TRBV21-1; size: once; J: TRBJ2-7; D: -; DNA: TGTGCCAGCAGCAAAGGGGATCCCTACGAGCAGTACTTC; CDR3: CASSKGDPYEQYF
V: TRBV4-2; size: few; J: TRBJ2-7; D: TRBD2; DNA: TGTGCCAGCAGCGAGACTAGCGGGCCCACCTACGAGCAGTACTTC; CDR3: CASSETSGPTYEQYF
V: TRBV11-3; size: -; J: TRBJ2-2; D: -; DNA: TGTGCCAGCAGCTTAGAAGTGAACACCGGGGAGCTGTTTTTT; CDR3: CASSLEVNTGELFF
V: TRBV27; size: once; J: TRBJ2-7; D: TRBD2; DNA: TGTGCCAGCAGTTTGCGGGAGAGGTACGAGCAGTACTTC; CDR3: CASSLRERYEQYF
V: TRBV7-3; size: few; J: TRBJ2-7; D: TRBD1; DNA: TGTGCCAGCAGCGTGACGTCGGGACAGCCGAAGTTAGGCGAGCAGTACTTC; CDR3: CASSVTSGQPKLGEQYF
V: TRBV6-4; size: -; J: TRBJ1-3; D: TRBD1; DNA: TGTGCCAGCAGTGACTCCGACAGGGGGTACACTGGAAACACCATATATTTT; CDR3: CASSDSDRGYTGNTIYF
V: TRBV9; size: -; J: TRBJ2-2; D: TRBD2; DNA: TGTGCCAGCAGCGTAGGGGCGGGAGGCCGAACCGGGGAGCTGTTTTTT; CDR3: CASSVGAGGRTGELFF
V: TRBV2; size: -; J: TRBJ2-3; D: -; DNA: TGTGCCAGCAACGGAGGGGCCACAGATACGCAGTATTTT; CDR3: CASNGGATDTQYF
V: TRBV9; size: -; J: TRBJ2-5; D: -; DNA: TGTGCCAGCAGCGTGGGGGCCGATCAAGAGACCCAGTACTTC; CDR3: CASSVGADQETQYF
V: TRBV7-8; size: -; J: TRBJ2-5; D: TRBD2; DNA: TGTGCCAGCAGCTTTGCCGGGACTAGCGGGTATGAGACCCAGTACTTC; CDR3: CASSFAGTSGYETQYF
V: TRBV5-1; size: -; J: TRBJ1-2; D: TRBD1; DNA: TGCGCCAGCAGCTTGGCCGTGGGGACAGGGGCGGATGGCTACACCTTC; CDR3: CASSLAVGTGADGYTF
V: TRBV9; size: once; J: TRBJ1-2; D: TRBD1; DNA: TGTGCCAGCAGCGTGGACAGGAACTATGGCTACACCTTC; CDR3: CASSVDRNYGYTF
V: TRBV19; size: -; J: TRBJ2-1; D: -; DNA: TGTGCCAGTAGTATCGGGCAGGGTAGGGATGAGCAGTTCTTC; CDR3: CASSIGQGRDEQFF
V: TRBV7-6; size: -; J: TRBJ1-1; D: TRBD1; DNA: TGTGCCAGCAGCTTATCCCAGGGGGCTATGAACACTGAAGCTTTCTTT; CDR3: CASSLSQGAMNTEAFF
V: TRBV28; size: few; J: TRBJ2-5; D: -; DNA: TGTGCCAGCAGTCTCCCCCAGGGCGCCAGGGAGACCCAGTACTTC; CDR3: CASSLPQGARETQYF
V: TRBV7-3; size: -; J: TRBJ2-1; D: -; DNA: TGTGCCAGCAGCTTACAAAGCTACAATGAGCAGTTCTTC; CDR3: CASSLQSYNEQFF
V: TRBV10-3; size: -; J: TRBJ2-4; D: TRBD2; DNA: TGTGCCATCAGTGACACTAGCGGGGTAGCCAAAAACATTCAGTACTTC; CDR3: CAISDTSGVAKNIQYF
V: TRBV4-2; size: -; J: TRBJ2-5; D: -; DNA: TGTGCCAGCAGCCTCCGGACTTCGGAGACCCAGTACTTC; CDR3: CASSLRTSETQYF
V: TRBV27; size: once; J: TRBJ1-1; D: -; DNA: TGTGCCAGCCGTTGGAACACTGAAGCTTTCTTT; CDR3: CASRWNTEAFF
V: TRBV7-3; size: -; J: TRBJ2-3; D: -; DNA: TGTGCCAGCAGCTCAGTAAGCACAGATACGCAGTATTTT; CDR3: CASSSVSTDTQYF
V: TRBV9; size: -; J: TRBJ2-7; D: -; DNA: TGTGCCAGCAGCGTAGTCGGGGGCCTGGGCTACGAGCAGTACTTC; CDR3: CASSVVGGLGYEQYF
V: TRBV25-1; size: -; J: TRBJ1-1; D: -; DNA: TGTGCCAGCAGTTTCCCAGGGCAGGTGAACACTGAAGCTTTCTTT; CDR3: CASSFPGQVNTEAFF
V: TRBV7-6; size: few; J: TRBJ1-2; D: -; DNA: TGTGCCAGCAGCTTTCTTCAGGAACCCAACTATGGCTACACCTTC; CDR3: CASSFLQEPNYGYTF
V: TRBV7-2; size: -; J: TRBJ2-7; D: TRBD2; DNA: TGTGCCAGCAGCTTAATACGGGAGGCTCGTTACGAGCAGTACTTC; CDR3: CASSLIREARYEQYF
V: TRBV10-3; size: -; J: TRBJ1-5; D: -; DNA: TGTGCCATCAGTACAGGCCCGGATAGCAATCAGCCCCAGCATTTT; CDR3: CAISTGPDSNQPQHF
V: TRBV7-9; size: -; J: TRBJ2-5; D: TRBD2; DNA: TGTGCCAGCAGCTCTTTCTCTGGACTAGCGGAGACCCAGTACTTC; CDR3: CASSSFSGLAETQYF
V: TRBV27; size: -; J: TRBJ2-1; D: -; DNA: TGTGCCAGCAGTTTTAGCAGTTTCCTAAGGAATGAGCAGTTCTTC; CDR3: CASSFSSFLRNEQFF
V: TRBV5-4; size: -; J: TRBJ2-7; D: TRBD2; DNA: TGTGCCAGCAGCGCTACTAGCGGGGGCTACGAGCAGTACTTC; CDR3: CASSATSGGYEQYF
V: TRBV25-1; size: once; J: TRBJ2-5; D: TRBD1; DNA: TGTGCCAGCAGTGACTCAGGGGGACGAGAGACCCAGTACTTC; CDR3: CASSDSGGRETQYF
V: TRBV7-9; size: -; J: TRBJ1-5; D: -; DNA: TGTGCCAGCAGCTTCGGAAGCAATCAGCCCCAGCATTTT; CDR3: CASSFGSNQPQHF
V: TRBV28; size: -; J: TRBJ1-5; D: -; DNA: TGTGCCAGCAGTTTAGAGGTACTCAGGGCCCAGCATTTT; CDR3: CASSLEVLRAQHF
V: TRBV10-3; size: -; J: TRBJ2-2; D: -; DNA: TGTGCCATCGCCGAGGAGGGAGGTACAGTGGGGGAGCTGTTTTTT; CDR3: CAIAEEGGTVGELFF